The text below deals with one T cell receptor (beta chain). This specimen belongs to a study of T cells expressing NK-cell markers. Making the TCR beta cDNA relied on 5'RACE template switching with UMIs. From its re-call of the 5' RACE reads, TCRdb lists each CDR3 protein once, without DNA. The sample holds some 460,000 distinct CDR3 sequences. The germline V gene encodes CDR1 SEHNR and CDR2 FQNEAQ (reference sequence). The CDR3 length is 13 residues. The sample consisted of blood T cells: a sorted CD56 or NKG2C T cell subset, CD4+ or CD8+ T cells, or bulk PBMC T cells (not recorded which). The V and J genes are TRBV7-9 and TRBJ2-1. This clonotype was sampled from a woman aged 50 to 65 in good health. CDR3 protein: CASSPETINEQFF.